The TCR beta chain described here comes from a study of CD8+ T cells in alopecia areata. Treatment given: oral pan-JAK inhibitor, 5-10 mg twice daily. Trimming shortened V by 0 bases and J by 3 bases, and 11 bases separated the two germline ends. Germline V gives CDR1 GTSNPN, CDR2 SVGIG (reference sequence). The CDR3 sequence is 14 residues long. Once RNA had been extracted, it was reverse transcribed into cDNA to act as the sequencing template. TCRdb keeps only in-frame clones here, not all; method: immunoSEQ multiplex PCR. The sample yields about 250,000 clones, around 64% seen once. The sequencing here drew on CD4+ T cells sorted from blood, taken at week 52, from a patient treated with tofacitinib. The sequence derives from a human donor with alopecia areata. This chain joins TRBV30 and TRBJ1-2; D ambiguous. The CDR3 DNA reads TGTGCCTGGAGTGTTTGGCAGACCCACTATGGCTACACCTTC. Protein product: CAWSVWQTHYGYTF.